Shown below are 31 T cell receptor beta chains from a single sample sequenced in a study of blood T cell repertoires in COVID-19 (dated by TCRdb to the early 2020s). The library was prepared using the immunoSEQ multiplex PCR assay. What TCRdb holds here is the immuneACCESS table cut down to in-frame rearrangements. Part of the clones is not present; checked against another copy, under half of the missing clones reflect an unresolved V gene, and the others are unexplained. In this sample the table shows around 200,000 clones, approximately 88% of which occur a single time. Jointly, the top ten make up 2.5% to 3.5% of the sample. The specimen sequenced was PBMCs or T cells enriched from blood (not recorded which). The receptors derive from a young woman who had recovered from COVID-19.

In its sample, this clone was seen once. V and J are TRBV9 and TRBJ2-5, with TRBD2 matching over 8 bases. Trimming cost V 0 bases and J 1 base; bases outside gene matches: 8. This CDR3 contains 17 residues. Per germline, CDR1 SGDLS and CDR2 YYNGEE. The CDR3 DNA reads TGTGCCAGCAGCGTAGCCGGTTTTAGCGGGGTCCAAGAGACCCAGTACTTC. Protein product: CASSVAGFSGVQETQYF. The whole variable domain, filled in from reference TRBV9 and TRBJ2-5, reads DSGVTQTPKHLITATGQRVTLRCSPRSGDLSVYWYQQSLDQGLQFLIQYYNGEERAKGNILERFSAQQFPDLHSELNLSSLELGDSALYFCASSVAGFSGVQETQYFGPGTRLLVL.

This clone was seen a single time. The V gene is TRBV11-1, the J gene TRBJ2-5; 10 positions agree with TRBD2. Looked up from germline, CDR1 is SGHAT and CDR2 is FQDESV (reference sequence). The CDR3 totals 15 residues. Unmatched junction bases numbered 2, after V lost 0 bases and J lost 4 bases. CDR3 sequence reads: CASSLALAGTETQYF. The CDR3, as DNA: TGTGCCAGCAGCTTAGCACTAGCGGGAACAGAGACCCAGTACTTC. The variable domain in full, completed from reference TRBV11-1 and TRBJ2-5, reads EAEVAQSPRYKITEKSQAVAFWCDPISGHATLYWYRQILGQGPELLVQFQDESVVDDSQLPKDRFSAERLKGVDSTLKIQPAELGDSAMYLCASSLALAGTETQYFGPGTRLLVL.

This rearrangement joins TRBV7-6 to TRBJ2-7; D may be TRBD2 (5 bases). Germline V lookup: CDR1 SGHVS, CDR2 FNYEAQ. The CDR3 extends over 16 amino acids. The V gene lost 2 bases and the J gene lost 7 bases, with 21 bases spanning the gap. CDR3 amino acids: CASSLIGGLLQGEQYF. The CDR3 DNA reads TGTGCCAGCAGCTTAATAGGAGGACTCCTACAAGGGGAGCAGTACTTC. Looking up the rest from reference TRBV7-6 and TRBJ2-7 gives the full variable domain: GAGVSQSPRYKVTKRGQDVALRCDPISGHVSLYWYRQALGQGPEFLTYFNYEAQQDKSGLPNDRFSAERPEGSISTLTIQRTEQRDSAMYRCASSLIGGLLQGEQYFGPGTRLTVT.

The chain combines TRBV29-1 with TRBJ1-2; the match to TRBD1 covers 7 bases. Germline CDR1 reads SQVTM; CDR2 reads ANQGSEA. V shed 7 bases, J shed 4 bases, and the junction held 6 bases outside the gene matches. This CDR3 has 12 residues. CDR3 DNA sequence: TGCAGCGGCAAGACAGGGTCCTATGGCTACACCTTC. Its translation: CSGKTGSYGYTF.

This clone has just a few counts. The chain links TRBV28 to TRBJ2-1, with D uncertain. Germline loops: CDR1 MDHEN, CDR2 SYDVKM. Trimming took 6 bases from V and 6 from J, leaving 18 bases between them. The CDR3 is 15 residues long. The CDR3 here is CASSAIVGRFNEQFF. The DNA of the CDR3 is TGTGCCAGCAGCGCAATAGTGGGCAGATTCAATGAGCAGTTCTTC.

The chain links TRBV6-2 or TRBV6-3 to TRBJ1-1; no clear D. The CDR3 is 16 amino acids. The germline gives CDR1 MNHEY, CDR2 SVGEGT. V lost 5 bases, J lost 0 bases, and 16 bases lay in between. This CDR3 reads CASSLPEGSMNTEAFF. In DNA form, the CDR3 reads TGTGCCAGCAGTCTACCCGAGGGCAGTATGAACACTGAAGCTTTCTTT.

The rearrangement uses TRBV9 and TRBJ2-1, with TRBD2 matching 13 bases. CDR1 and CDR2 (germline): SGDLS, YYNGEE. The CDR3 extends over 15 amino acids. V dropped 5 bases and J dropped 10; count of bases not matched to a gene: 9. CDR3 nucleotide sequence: TGTGCCAGCAGTCCAACTAGCGGGAGGGCCGGGGAGCAGTTCTTC. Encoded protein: CASSPTSGRAGEQFF.

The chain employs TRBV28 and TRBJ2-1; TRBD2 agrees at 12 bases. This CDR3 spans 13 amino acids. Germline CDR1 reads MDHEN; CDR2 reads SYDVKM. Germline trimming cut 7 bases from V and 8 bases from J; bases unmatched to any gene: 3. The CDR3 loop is CASTSGGAYEQFF. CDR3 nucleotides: TGTGCCAGCACTAGCGGGGGGGCCTATGAGCAGTTCTTC.

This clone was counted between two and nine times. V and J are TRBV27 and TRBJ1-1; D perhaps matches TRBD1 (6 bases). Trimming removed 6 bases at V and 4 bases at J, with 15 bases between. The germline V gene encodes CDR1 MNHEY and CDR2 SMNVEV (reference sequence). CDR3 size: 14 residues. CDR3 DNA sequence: TGTGCCAGCAGGACTATCAGGGGAAGCACTGAAGCTTTCTTT. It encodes CASRTIRGSTEAFF.

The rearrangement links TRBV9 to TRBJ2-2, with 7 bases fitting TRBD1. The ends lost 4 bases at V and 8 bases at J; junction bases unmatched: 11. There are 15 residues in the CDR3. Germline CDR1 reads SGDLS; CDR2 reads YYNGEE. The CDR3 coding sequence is TGTGCCAGCAGCCCAAGACAGGGTTCGGCGGGGGAGCTGTTTTTT. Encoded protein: CASSPRQGSAGELFF.

CDR3 residues: CASSLVGGSMGYTF. DNA for the CDR3: TGTGCCAGCAGCTTAGTCGGCGGGAGCATGGGCTACACCTTC. The V and J genes are TRBV11-2 and TRBJ1-2; D gene unclear. Trimming took off 1 base at V and 8 bases at J, with 14 bases between the two ends. The CDR3 is made up of 14 amino acids. The germline V gene encodes CDR1 SGHAT and CDR2 FQNNGV.

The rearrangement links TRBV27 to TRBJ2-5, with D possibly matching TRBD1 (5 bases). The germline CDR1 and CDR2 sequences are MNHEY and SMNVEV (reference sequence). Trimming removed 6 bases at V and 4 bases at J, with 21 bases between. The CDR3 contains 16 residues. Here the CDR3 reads CASSPYPVVGRETQYF. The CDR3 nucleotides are TGTGCCAGCAGCCCTTACCCCGTAGTGGGGCGAGAGACCCAGTACTTC.

DNA of the CDR3: TGTGCCAGCATCCTTGACAGGAGCAATCAGCCCCAGCATTTT. It codes for CASILDRSNQPQHF. The chain is built from TRBV2 and TRBJ1-5, with D possibly TRBD1 on 6 matching bases. The V and J ends lost 7 bases and 1 base respectively, with 11 bases between them. The germline CDR1 and CDR2 sequences are SNHLY and FYNNEI. The CDR3 has 14 amino acids.

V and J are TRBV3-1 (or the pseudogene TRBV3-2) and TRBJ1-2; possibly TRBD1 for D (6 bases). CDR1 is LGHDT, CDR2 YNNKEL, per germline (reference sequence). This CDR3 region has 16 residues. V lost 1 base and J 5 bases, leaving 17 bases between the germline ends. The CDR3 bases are TGTGCCAGCAGCCAAGTTACCGCCGGACAGTCGTATGGCTACACCTTC. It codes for CASSQVTAGQSYGYTF.

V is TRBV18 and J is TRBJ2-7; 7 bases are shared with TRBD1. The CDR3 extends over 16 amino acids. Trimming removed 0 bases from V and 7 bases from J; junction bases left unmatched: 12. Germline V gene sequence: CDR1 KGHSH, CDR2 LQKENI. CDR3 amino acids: CASSPPARGRSREQYF. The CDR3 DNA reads TGTGCCAGCTCACCACCGGCAAGGGGGCGGTCTCGGGAGCAGTACTTC.

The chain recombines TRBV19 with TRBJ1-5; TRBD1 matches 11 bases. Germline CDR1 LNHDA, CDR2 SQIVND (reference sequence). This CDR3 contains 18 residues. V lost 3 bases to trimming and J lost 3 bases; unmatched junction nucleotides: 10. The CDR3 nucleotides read TGTGCCAGTAGTATCCTCTTCGGACAGGGGGCTGCCAATCAGCCCCAGCATTTT. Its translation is CASSILFGQGAANQPQHF.

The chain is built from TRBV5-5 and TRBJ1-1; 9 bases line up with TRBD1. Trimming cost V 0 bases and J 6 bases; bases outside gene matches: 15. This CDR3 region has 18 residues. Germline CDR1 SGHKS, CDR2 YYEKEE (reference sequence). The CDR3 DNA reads TGTGCCAGCAGCTTGGCCGTCTGGGACAGGGTATCAGGGCCTGAAGCTTTCTTT. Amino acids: CASSLAVWDRVSGPEAFF.

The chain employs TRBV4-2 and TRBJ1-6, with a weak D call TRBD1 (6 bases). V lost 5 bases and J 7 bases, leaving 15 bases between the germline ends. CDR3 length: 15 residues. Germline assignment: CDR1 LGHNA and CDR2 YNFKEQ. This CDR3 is CASSVQGDWNSPLHF. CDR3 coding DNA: TGTGCCAGCAGCGTACAGGGAGATTGGAATTCACCCCTCCACTTT.

The CDR3 here is CASSPQGFQPQHF. As DNA, the CDR3 is TGTGCCAGCAGTCCCCAGGGGTTTCAGCCCCAGCATTTT. This chain connects TRBV27 to TRBJ1-5, with a possible D match to TRBD1 (6 bases). In germline, CDR1 is MNHEY, CDR2 SMNVEV (reference sequence). V was trimmed by 5 bases and J by 6 bases, leaving 11 bases between them. The CDR3 covers 13 residues.

The CDR3 reads CASSPPGGVEKLFF. For the CDR3, the DNA is TGTGCCAGCTCACCACCAGGGGGCGTTGAAAAACTGTTTTTT. This chain connects TRBV18 to TRBJ1-4; 7 bases line up with TRBD1. The CDR3 is 14 amino acids. V lost 0 bases to trimming and J lost 7 bases; unmatched junction nucleotides: 2. Germline CDR1 KGHSH, CDR2 LQKENI.

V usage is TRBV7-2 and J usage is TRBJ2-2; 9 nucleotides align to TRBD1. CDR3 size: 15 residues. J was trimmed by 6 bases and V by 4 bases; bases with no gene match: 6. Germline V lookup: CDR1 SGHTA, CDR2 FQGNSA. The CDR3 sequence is CASSSGQGLAGELFF. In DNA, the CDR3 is TGTGCCAGCAGCTCGGGACAGGGTTTGGCCGGGGAGCTGTTTTTT.

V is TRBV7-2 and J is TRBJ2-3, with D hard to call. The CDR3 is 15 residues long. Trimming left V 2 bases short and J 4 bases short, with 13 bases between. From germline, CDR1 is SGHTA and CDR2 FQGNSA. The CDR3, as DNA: TGTGCCAGCAGCTTACTAGGAAATGGAGCAGATACGCAGTATTTT. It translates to CASSLLGNGADTQYF.

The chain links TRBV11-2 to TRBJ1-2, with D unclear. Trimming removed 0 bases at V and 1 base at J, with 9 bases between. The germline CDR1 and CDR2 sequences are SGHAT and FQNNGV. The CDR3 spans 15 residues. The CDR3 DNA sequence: TGTGCCAGCAGCTTAGAAAACTCCTTTAACTATGGCTACACCTTC. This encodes CASSLENSFNYGYTF. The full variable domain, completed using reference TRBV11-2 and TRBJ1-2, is EAGVAQSPRYKIIEKRQSVAFWCNPISGHATLYWYQQILGQGPKLLIQFQNNGVVDDSQLPKDRFSAERLKGVDSTLKIQPAKLEDSAVYLCASSLENSFNYGYTFGSGTRLTVV.

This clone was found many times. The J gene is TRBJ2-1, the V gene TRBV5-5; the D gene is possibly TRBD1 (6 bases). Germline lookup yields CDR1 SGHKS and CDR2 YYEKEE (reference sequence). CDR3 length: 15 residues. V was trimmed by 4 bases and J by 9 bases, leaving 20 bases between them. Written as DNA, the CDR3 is TGTGCCAGCAGCATAACAGGGTCCTCGGTGGGTGAGCAGTTCTTC. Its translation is CASSITGSSVGEQFF.

CDR3 loop: CASSPSVAGKDTEAFF. DNA for the CDR3: TGTGCCAGCAGTCCCAGTGTCGCGGGAAAGGACACTGAAGCTTTCTTT. This chain joins TRBV28 and TRBJ1-1; D unresolved. Trimming took 5 bases from V and 3 from J, leaving 19 bases between them. The CDR3 contains 16 residues. Germline V gene lookup returns CDR1 MDHEN and CDR2 SYDVKM.

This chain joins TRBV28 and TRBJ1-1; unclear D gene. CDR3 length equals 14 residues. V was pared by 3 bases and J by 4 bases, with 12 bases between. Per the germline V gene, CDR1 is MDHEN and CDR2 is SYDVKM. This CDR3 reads CASSLRVSITEAFF. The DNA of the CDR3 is TGTGCCAGCAGTTTGAGGGTATCGATCACTGAAGCTTTCTTT.

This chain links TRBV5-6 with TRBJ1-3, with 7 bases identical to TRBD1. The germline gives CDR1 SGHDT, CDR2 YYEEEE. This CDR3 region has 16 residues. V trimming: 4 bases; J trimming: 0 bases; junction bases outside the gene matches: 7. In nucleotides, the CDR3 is TGTGCCAGCAGCGCCAGACAGGGCAGCTCTGGAAACACCATATATTTT. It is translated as CASSARQGSSGNTIYF.

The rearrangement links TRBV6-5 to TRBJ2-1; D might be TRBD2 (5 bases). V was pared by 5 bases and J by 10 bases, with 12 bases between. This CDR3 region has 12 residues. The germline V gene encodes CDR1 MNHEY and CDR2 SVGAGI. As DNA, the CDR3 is TGTGCCAGCAGTCTTGGACTGGGCGAGCAGTTCTTC. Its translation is CASSLGLGEQFF.

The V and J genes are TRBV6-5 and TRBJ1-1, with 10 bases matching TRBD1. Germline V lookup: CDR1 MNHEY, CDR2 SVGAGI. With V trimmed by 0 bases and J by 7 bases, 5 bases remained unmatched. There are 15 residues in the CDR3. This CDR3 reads CASSYSPGQGLEAFF. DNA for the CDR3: TGTGCCAGCAGTTACTCGCCGGGACAGGGGCTTGAAGCTTTCTTT.

The CDR3 sequence: CASSVGGVGGAETQYF. Here the CDR3 DNA reads TGTGCCAGCAGCGTAGGGGGCGTGGGGGGAGCAGAGACCCAGTACTTC. The chain joins TRBV9 to TRBJ2-5, with D possibly being TRBD2 (6 bases). V was trimmed by 0 bases and J by 4 bases, leaving 16 bases between them. The CDR3 covers 16 residues. The V gene's germline CDR1 is SGDLS and CDR2 YYNGEE.

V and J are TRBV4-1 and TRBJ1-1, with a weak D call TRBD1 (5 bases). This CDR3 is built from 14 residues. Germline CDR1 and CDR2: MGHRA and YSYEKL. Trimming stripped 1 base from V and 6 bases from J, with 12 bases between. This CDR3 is CASSQVVAGPEAFF. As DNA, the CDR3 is TGCGCCAGCAGCCAAGTTGTTGCGGGGCCTGAAGCTTTCTTT.